These 27 T cell receptor beta chains came from one sample sequenced in a study of blood T cell repertoires in COVID-19. Here immunoSEQ multiplex PCR was the method, and the copy in TCRdb shows in-frame clones only, minus some. The data show approximately 250,000 clones, with about nine tenths seen just once and roughly 0.8% held by the top ten. The specimen sequenced was peripheral blood. All receptors come from a young man with COVID-19, enrolled during active disease.

J is TRBJ1-1 and V is TRBV15; TRBD1 is a possible D gene (5 bases). Germline V gene lookup returns CDR1 LNHNV and CDR2 YYDKDF (reference sequence). The length of the CDR3 is 12 residues. Trimming left V 4 bases short and J 4 bases short, with 7 bases between. The CDR3 here is CATSTRVTEAFF. The DNA of the CDR3 is TGTGCCACCAGCACCAGGGTCACTGAAGCTTTCTTT.

The rearrangement joins TRBV2 to TRBJ1-4, with TRBD1 matching 9 bases. V was clipped by 5 bases and J by 10 bases; unmatched bases: 11. The CDR3 covers 15 residues. Germline CDR1 reads SNHLY; CDR2 reads FYNNEI. In nucleotides, the CDR3 is TGTGCCAGCAGTCCCCTGACAGGGGGTCAAGGAAAACTGTTTTTT. Protein: CASSPLTGGQGKLFF.

The V and J genes are TRBV7-7 and TRBJ2-2; D gene ambiguous. This CDR3 region has 14 residues. Per the germline V gene, CDR1 is SSHAT and CDR2 is FNYEAQ (reference sequence). V shed 2 bases and J shed 5 bases, with 9 bases lying between them. The CDR3, as DNA: TGTGCCAGCAGCTTACGAGACACTACCGGGGAGCTGTTTTTT. Translating it yields CASSLRDTTGELFF.

This clone was seen a handful of times. The chain combines TRBV12-3 or TRBV12-4 with TRBJ1-1; 7 nucleotides match TRBD1. This CDR3 has 13 residues. This chain's CDR3 is CAIKTGMNTEAFF. CDR3 nucleotide sequence: TGTGCGATCAAGACAGGGATGAACACTGAAGCTTTCTTT.

CDR3 DNA sequence: TGTGCCAGTAGTATACCAGGGGCCTATAATTCACCCCTCCACTTT. Protein: CASSIPGAYNSPLHF. V and J are TRBV19 and TRBJ1-6; D possibly corresponds to TRBD1 (6 bases). Looked up from germline, CDR1 is LNHDA and CDR2 is SQIVND (reference sequence). The CDR3 covers 15 residues. Between the trimmed V and J ends, which lost 2 bases and 2 bases, there was a span of 7 bases.

V and J are TRBV19 and TRBJ1-5; 9 bases are shared with TRBD1. J lost 4 bases, V lost 5 bases, and 9 bases had no gene match. This CDR3 contains 16 residues. CDR1 and CDR2 (germline): LNHDA, SQIVND (reference sequence). CDR3: CASSRTGVVSNQPQHF. The CDR3 nucleotides are TGTGCCAGTAGTCGGACAGGGGTCGTGAGTAATCAGCCCCAGCATTTT.

There are a few counts of this clone. CDR3 sequence: CASSDYVGAGELFF. The CDR3 DNA sequence: TGTGCCAGCAGTGACTACGTAGGGGCCGGGGAGCTGTTTTTT. V gene TRBV6-4 combines with J gene TRBJ2-2; tentative D call: TRBD1 (5 bases). Per germline, CDR1 MRHNA and CDR2 SNTAGT. V was clipped by 1 base and J by 6 bases, with 9 bases between them. The CDR3 sequence is 14 residues long.

This sequence joins TRBV11-2 and TRBJ2-3; 15 bases match TRBD2. J gave up 2 bases and V 0 bases, and 9 bases lay outside the gene matches. The germline V gene encodes CDR1 SGHAT and CDR2 FQNNGV. This CDR3 is built from 20 residues. CDR3 amino acids: CASSLDVGLAGGLVTDTQYF. The CDR3, as DNA: TGTGCCAGCAGCTTAGATGTTGGACTAGCGGGGGGGCTGGTCACAGATACGCAGTATTTT.

V gene TRBV12-5 combines with J gene TRBJ1-6; perhaps TRBD1 as D (5 bases). Germline V gene sequence: CDR1 LGHNT, CDR2 FRNRAP. V was shortened by 0 bases and J by 5 bases, with 11 bases between the two germline ends. This CDR3 is 16 amino acids long. CDR3: CASGLVLGGDNSPLHF. The CDR3 DNA sequence: TGTGCTAGTGGTTTGGTACTCGGGGGGGATAATTCACCCCTCCACTTT. Using reference TRBV12-5 and TRBJ1-6 for the parts outside the CDR3, the full variable domain is DARVTQTPRHKVTEMGQEVTMRCQPILGHNTVFWYRQTMMQGLELLAYFRNRAPLDDSGMPKDRFSAEMPDATLATLKIQPSEPRDSAVYFCASGLVLGGDNSPLHFGNGTRLTVT.

The chain is built from TRBV28 and TRBJ1-2, with D perhaps matching TRBD1 (5 bases). The germline gives CDR1 MDHEN, CDR2 SYDVKM. This CDR3 has 15 residues. The germline V and J ends were trimmed by 5 bases and 0 bases, with 13 bases remaining between them. For the CDR3, the DNA is TGTGCCAGCAGTCGCCCGTTGACAGCTAACTATGGCTACACCTTC. It is translated as CASSRPLTANYGYTF.

This clone has only one observation. The chain couples TRBV30 to TRBJ1-4, with D perhaps TRBD1 (6 bases). The V end was cut by 3 bases, the J end by 3 bases, with 11 bases between. Germline loops: CDR1 GTSNPN, CDR2 SVGIG (reference sequence). This CDR3 region has 14 residues. In nucleotides, the CDR3 is TGTGCCTGGAGCCTGGGACAAGCTAATGAAAAACTGTTTTTT. Amino acids: CAWSLGQANEKLFF. Based on the CDR3 plus reference TRBV30 and TRBJ1-4, the full variable domain is SQTIHQWPATLVQPVGSPLSLECTVEGTSNPNLYWYRQAAGRGLQLLFYSVGIGQISSEVPQNLSASRPQDRQFILSSKKLLLSDSGFYLCAWSLGQANEKLFFGSGTQLSVL.

The V call is TRBV6-5, the J call TRBJ2-5; TRBD1 matches at 9 bases. This CDR3 is 15 amino acids long. Germline V lookup: CDR1 MNHEY, CDR2 SVGAGI. Trimming cost V 2 bases and J 5 bases; bases outside gene matches: 6. CDR3 amino acids: CASSYTTGGQETQYF. As DNA, the CDR3 is TGTGCCAGCAGTTACACCACAGGGGGCCAGGAGACCCAGTACTTC.

V usage is TRBV19 and J usage is TRBJ2-2, with TRBD1 matching 10 bases. The CDR3 has 15 residues. After removal of 7 bases from V and 4 bases from J, the junction contained 6 bases not matched to a gene. CDR1 LNHDA and CDR2 SQIVND come from the germline V gene (reference sequence). The CDR3 nucleotides read TGTGCCAGTATGGGGACAGGGGTAGGCACCGGGGAGCTGTTTTTT. Its protein product is CASMGTGVGTGELFF.

The chain is built from TRBV28 and TRBJ1-4, with 7 positions matching TRBD1. Germline lookup yields CDR1 MDHEN and CDR2 SYDVKM. CDR3 length equals 13 residues. Trimming cost V 10 bases and J 8 bases; bases outside gene matches: 10. The CDR3 here is CAIQTGPGEKLFF. DNA of the CDR3: TGTGCCATCCAGACAGGGCCGGGGGAAAAACTGTTTTTT.

V gene TRBV6-4 combines with J gene TRBJ2-2, with 7 bases fitting TRBD1. The CDR3 has 15 amino acids. With V trimmed by 10 bases and J by 6 bases, 14 bases remained unmatched. Germline CDR1 and CDR2: MRHNA and SNTAGT. The CDR3 region is CATRPGTDPPGELFF. The CDR3 DNA sequence: TGTGCCACAAGACCCGGGACAGACCCTCCCGGGGAGCTGTTTTTT.

J is TRBJ2-7 and V is TRBV3-1 (or the pseudogene TRBV3-2); tentative D call: TRBD1 (5 bases). V shed 0 bases and J shed 6 bases, with 15 bases lying between them. The CDR3 is 15 residues long. Germline V gene sequence: CDR1 LGHDT, CDR2 YNNKEL (reference sequence). CDR3 loop: CASSQDQAGFGEQYF. The CDR3 nucleotides read TGTGCCAGCAGCCAAGATCAAGCAGGGTTCGGCGAGCAGTACTTC.

V and J are TRBV7-2 and TRBJ2-7, with 7 nucleotides matching TRBD1. Trimming removed 2 bases from V and 3 bases from J; junction bases left unmatched: 4. CDR1 is SGHTA, CDR2 FQGNSA, per germline. This CDR3 comprises 14 residues. The CDR3 sequence is CASSLTHRGYEQYF. The CDR3, as DNA: TGTGCCAGCAGCTTAACTCACAGGGGCTACGAGCAGTACTTC.

V usage is TRBV19 and J usage is TRBJ1-1, with a possible D match to TRBD1 (5 bases). Trimming left V 5 bases short and J 9 bases short, with 10 bases between. Per the germline V gene, CDR1 is LNHDA and CDR2 is SQIVND (reference sequence). The CDR3 has 11 residues. The chain's CDR3 is CASSRQYQAFF. CDR3 sequence (DNA): TGTGCCAGTAGTCGACAGTATCAAGCTTTCTTT.

The J gene is TRBJ1-1, the V gene TRBV5-4; 10 nucleotides agree with TRBD1. Germline V lookup: CDR1 SGHNT, CDR2 YYREEE (reference sequence). V gave up 4 bases and J gave up 1 base; unmatched junction bases: 10. This CDR3 is built from 17 residues. The CDR3 coding sequence is TGTGCCAGCAGCGTCCGACAGGGGGCAAGGGAGAACACTGAAGCTTTCTTT. Translating it yields CASSVRQGARENTEAFF.

This rearrangement joins TRBV2 to TRBJ2-5; possibly TRBD1 for D (6 bases). Trimming removed 6 bases at V and 2 bases at J, with 13 bases between. CDR1 and CDR2 (germline): SNHLY, FYNNEI. The CDR3 has 14 residues. CDR3 sequence reads: CASRASGAQETQYF. In DNA, the CDR3 is TGTGCCAGCAGGGCGTCAGGGGCGCAAGAGACCCAGTACTTC.

The chain is built from TRBV12-3 or TRBV12-4 and TRBJ1-2, with D maybe TRBD1 (6 bases). The CDR3 totals 13 residues. The V gene lost 5 bases and the J gene lost 6 bases, with 13 bases spanning the gap. CDR3 region: CASSPRGSHGYTF. For the CDR3, the DNA is TGTGCCAGCAGTCCCAGGGGTTCCCATGGCTACACCTTC.

This clone was counted a single time. The chain recombines TRBV27 with TRBJ1-4, with a tentative D call TRBD1 (5 bases). Germline V CDR1 and CDR2: MNHEY, SMNVEV (reference sequence). V lost 2 bases to trimming and J lost 8 bases, with 15 bases between them. The CDR3 is made up of 15 amino acids. CDR3 bases: TGTGCCAGCAGTTTAGCCCCAAAAAGGGGAGAAAAACTGTTTTTT. The encoded protein is CASSLAPKRGEKLFF.

The genes are TRBV3-1 (or the pseudogene TRBV3-2) and TRBJ1-6; D ambiguous. The ends were cut back, 3 bases at V and 0 bases at J, with 9 bases in the middle. There are 16 residues in the CDR3. Germline loops: CDR1 LGHDT, CDR2 YNNKEL (reference sequence). The CDR3 sequence is CASSQAGSSYNSPLHF. The CDR3 DNA is TGTGCCAGCAGCCAGGCCGGGAGCTCCTATAATTCACCCCTCCACTTT.

The rearrangement links TRBV3-1 (or the pseudogene TRBV3-2) to TRBJ1-1; 7 positions agree with TRBD1. Germline V CDR1 and CDR2: LGHDT, YNNKEL (reference sequence). This CDR3 has 16 amino acids. V trimming: 3 bases; J trimming: 6 bases; junction bases outside the gene matches: 13. CDR3 protein: CASSHTLGQSLPEAFF. In nucleotides, the CDR3 is TGTGCCAGCAGCCACACCTTGGGACAGAGTTTACCTGAAGCTTTCTTT.

The V gene is TRBV5-1, the J gene TRBJ2-1; the D gene is possibly TRBD2 (5 bases). V shed 4 bases and J shed 0 bases, with 11 bases lying between them. The germline CDR1 and CDR2 sequences are SGHRS and YFSETQ. The CDR3 has 15 amino acids. CDR3 DNA: TGCGCCAGCAGCCTCGGGGAACCCTCCTACAATGAGCAGTTCTTC. This gives the protein CASSLGEPSYNEQFF.

CDR3 bases: TGTGCCTGGAGCCCTCGATTCTCTAAGGGAGACAGGGGGACCTATGGCTACACCTTC. Its protein product is CAWSPRFSKGDRGTYGYTF. V usage is TRBV30 and J usage is TRBJ1-2; 9 nucleotides align to TRBD1. CDR1 and CDR2 from the germline V gene are GTSNPN and SVGIG (reference sequence). This CDR3 has 19 amino acids. J lost 4 bases, V lost 3 bases, and 21 bases had no gene match.

This clone was seen just once. Here the CDR3 DNA reads TGCAGCGAGCACAGGGGCCACGGCTACACCTTC. Encoded protein: CSEHRGHGYTF. The chain is built from TRBV29-1 and TRBJ1-2; 7 bases map to TRBD1. With 7 bases clipped from V and 8 bases from J, the junction kept 7 bases outside the gene matches. Germline assignment: CDR1 SQVTM and CDR2 ANQGSEA. The CDR3 is 11 amino acids.